This T cell receptor (beta chain) emerged from a study of regulatory T cells in long-lasting Graves disease. The TCR beta library used iRepertoire HTBI primers with Arm-PCR amplification of CDR3. MiXCR, run by TCRdb on the multiplex PCR reads, gives a single entry per CDR3 protein. The sample comprises under 450,000 distinct CDR3 sequences, 12% of which are singletons, and approximately 17% rests with the top ten. This clonotype has just a few counts. V gave up 7 bases and J gave up 5 bases, with 11 bases separating them. Germline V CDR1 and CDR2: MGHDK, SYGVNS. This CDR3 spans 13 amino acids. As for time point: newly diagnosed GD, antithyroid drugs for less than 3 months. From PBMCs, RNA was extracted and then used to make the TCR library. The data also belong to a second study, concerning T cells in Graves' hyperthyroidism and ophthalmopathy. As reported in that work: In the first-round RT-PCR of the TCR CDR3, the HTBI primer set was used. In the analysis, a 13 V-J model separated ophthalmopathy from stable hyperthyroidism.

This chain joins TRBV25-1 and TRBJ2-2, with a possible D match to TRBD2 (5 bases). The receptor was derived from a woman aged 18-35 years with Graves disease. The sequenced sample was peripheral blood mononuclear cells (PBMCs), obtained at new diagnosis, from a patient treated with antithyroid drugs. Here the CDR3 DNA reads TGTGCCAGCAACAAAGGAGGAACCGGGGAGCTGTTTTTT. Protein product: CASNKGGTGELFF.